This record concerns one T cell receptor (beta chain) sequence. There is no known antigen for this receptor. Base qualities are not provided; no much larger clone lies one nucleotide away. The data stem from a study of CD8 T cells in ankylosing spondylitis (dated by TCRdb to 2015 to 2018). In terms of the full investigation: To find TCR variants linked to disease, the study profiled T cell receptor beta repertoires in ankylosing spondylitis patients and healthy donors. The whole study cohort included about a hundred healthy donors and roughly 24 ankylosing spondylitis patients. Peripheral blood was sampled, and synovial fluid was also collected from ankylosing spondylitis patients.

TCRdb names Illumina HiSeq 2500 as the instrument used. Quantitative 5'-RACE with molecular barcodes was the method used to prepare the TCR beta libraries. Regarding the original processing steps: A new computational method based on a probabilistic model of VDJ rearrangement was used to identify disease-linked TCR variants. The public reads were reanalyzed by TCRdb: fastp trimming at Q25, MiXCR alignment, in-frame beta chains only. Under each unique CDR3 protein, matching rows form one entry showing the most common genes and DNA. Clone size and V and J calls follow TCRdb, not the original study. A total of some 840,000 distinct CDR3 sequences appear in this sample, roughly 10% of them only once. The ten most abundant clones make up about 0.5% of the sample. Including cysteine and phenylalanine, the CDR3 has 13 amino acids. This entry keeps only the CDR3 DNA: 39 bases, framed from base 1. Cut back by 3 bases and 7 bases, the V and J ends lie 10 bases apart. CDR1 MNHEY and CDR2 SMNVEV were looked up in the germline V gene (reference sequence).

The investigation overall reported the following: Significant enrichment of the disease-linked clones was reported in matched synovial fluid samples from ankylosing spondylitis patients. In peripheral blood, the disease-linked clones were found at relatively low frequencies and had a CD8+ phenotype. Blood from ankylosing spondylitis patients appeared to be characterized by a TCR beta motif made up of fewer than ten highly homologous amino acid variants. Some motif variants had previously been reported in the synovial fluid and blood of reactive arthritis patients, which suggests shared mechanisms of disease initiation.

The origin of this receptor is a male donor with ankylosing spondylitis. The chain is assembled from TRBV27 and TRBJ2-1, with no confident D gene call. Sequenced sample: blood, either unsorted or a sorted T cell fraction (not recorded which). The DNA sequence is given as TGTGCCAGCAGTTTCAAGGGAAGGAATGAGCAGTTCTTC. Its translation reads: CASSFKGRNEQFF.